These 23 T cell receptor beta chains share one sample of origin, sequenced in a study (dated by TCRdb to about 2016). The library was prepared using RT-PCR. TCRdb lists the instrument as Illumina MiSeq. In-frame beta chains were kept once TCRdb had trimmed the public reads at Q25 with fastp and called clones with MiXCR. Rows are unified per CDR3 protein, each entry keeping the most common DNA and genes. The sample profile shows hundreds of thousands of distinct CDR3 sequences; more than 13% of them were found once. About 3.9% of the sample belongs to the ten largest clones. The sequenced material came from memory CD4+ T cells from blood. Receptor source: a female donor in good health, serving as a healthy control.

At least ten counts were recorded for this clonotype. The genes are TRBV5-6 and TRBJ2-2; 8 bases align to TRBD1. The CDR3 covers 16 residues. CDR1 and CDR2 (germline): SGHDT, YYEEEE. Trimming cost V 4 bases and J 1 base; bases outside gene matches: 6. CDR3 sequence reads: CASSRQGQVNTGELFF. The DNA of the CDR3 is TGTGCCAGCAGCCGTCAGGGACAGGTGAACACCGGGGAGCTGTTTTTT. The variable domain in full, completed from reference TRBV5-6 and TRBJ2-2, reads DAGVTQSPTHLIKTRGQQVTLRCSPKSGHDTVSWYQQALGQGPQFIFQYYEEEERQRGNFPDRFSGHQFPNYSSELNVNALLLGDSALYLCASSRQGQVNTGELFFGEGSRLTVL.

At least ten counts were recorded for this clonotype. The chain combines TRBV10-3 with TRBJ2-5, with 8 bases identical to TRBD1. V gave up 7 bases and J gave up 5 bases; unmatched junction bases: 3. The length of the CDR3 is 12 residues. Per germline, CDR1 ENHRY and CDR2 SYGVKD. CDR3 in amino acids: CAIKDRVETQYF. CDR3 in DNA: TGTGCCATCAAGGACAGGGTGGAGACCCAGTACTTC.

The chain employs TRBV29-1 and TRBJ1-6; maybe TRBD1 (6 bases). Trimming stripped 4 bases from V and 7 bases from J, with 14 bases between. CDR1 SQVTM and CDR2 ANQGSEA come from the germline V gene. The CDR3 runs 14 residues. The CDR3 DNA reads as TGCAGCGTTGTCCCCAGGGGCGGCAATTCACCCCTCCACTTT. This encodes CSVVPRGGNSPLHF.

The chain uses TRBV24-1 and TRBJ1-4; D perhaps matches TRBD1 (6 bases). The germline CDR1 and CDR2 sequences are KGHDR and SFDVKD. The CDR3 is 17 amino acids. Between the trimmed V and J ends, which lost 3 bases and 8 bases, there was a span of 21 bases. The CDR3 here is CATSDRHLQGGREKLFF. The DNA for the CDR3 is TGTGCCACCAGTGATAGACACTTACAGGGAGGGAGAGAAAAACTGTTTTTT.

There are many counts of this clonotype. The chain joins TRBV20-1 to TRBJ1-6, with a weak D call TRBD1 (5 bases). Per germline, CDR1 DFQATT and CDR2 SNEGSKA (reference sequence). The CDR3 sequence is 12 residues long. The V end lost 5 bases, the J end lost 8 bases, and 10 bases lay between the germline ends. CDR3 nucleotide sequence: TGCAGTGCTCCCTGGGGGGATTCACCCCTCCACTTT. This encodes CSAPWGDSPLHF.

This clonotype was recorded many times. The CDR3, as DNA: TGTGCCAGCAGTCCCCGTGCAGGGGGCGTCGGGGAGCTGTTTTTT. Translation: CASSPRAGGVGELFF. This chain connects TRBV27 to TRBJ2-2; 8 nucleotides line up with TRBD1. This CDR3 has 15 residues. In germline, CDR1 is MNHEY, CDR2 SMNVEV (reference sequence). V gave up 5 bases and J gave up 7 bases; unmatched junction bases: 9.

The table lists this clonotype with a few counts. The CDR3 sequence: CASSDGPISTNEKLFF. DNA for the CDR3: TGTGCCAGCAGCGACGGACCGATTTCAACTAATGAAAAACTGTTTTTT. The V and J genes are TRBV7-9 and TRBJ1-4; D is undetermined. CDR1 and CDR2 (germline): SEHNR, FQNEAQ (reference sequence). V was pared by 5 bases and J by 0 bases, with 13 bases between. The CDR3 consists of 16 residues.

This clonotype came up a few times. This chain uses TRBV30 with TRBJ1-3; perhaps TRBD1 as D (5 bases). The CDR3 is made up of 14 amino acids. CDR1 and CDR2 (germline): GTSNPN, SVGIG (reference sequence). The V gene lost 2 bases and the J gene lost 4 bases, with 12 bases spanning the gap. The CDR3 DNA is TGTGCCTGGAGTCAGACAGTCTCCGGAAACACCATATATTTT. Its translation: CAWSQTVSGNTIYF. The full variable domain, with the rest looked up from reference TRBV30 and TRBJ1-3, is SQTIHQWPATLVQPVGSPLSLECTVEGTSNPNLYWYRQAAGRGLQLLFYSVGIGQISSEVPQNLSASRPQDRQFILSSKKLLLSDSGFYLCAWSQTVSGNTIYFGEGSWLTVV.

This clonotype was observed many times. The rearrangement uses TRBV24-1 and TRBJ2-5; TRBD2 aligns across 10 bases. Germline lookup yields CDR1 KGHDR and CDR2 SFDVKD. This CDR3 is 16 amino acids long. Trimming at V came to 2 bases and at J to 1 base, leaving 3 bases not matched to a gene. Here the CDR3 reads CATSDSRLAGQETQYF. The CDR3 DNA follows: TGTGCCACCAGTGATTCCAGACTAGCGGGCCAAGAGACCCAGTACTTC.

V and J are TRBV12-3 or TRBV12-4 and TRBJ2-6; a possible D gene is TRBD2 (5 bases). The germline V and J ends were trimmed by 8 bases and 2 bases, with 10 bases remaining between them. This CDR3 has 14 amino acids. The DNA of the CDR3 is TGTGCCAGCGAGGTCGGGGCTGGGGCCAACGTCCTGACTTTC. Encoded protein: CASEVGAGANVLTF.

The CDR3 DNA is TGTGCCAGCAGCCAGAGAGCGGGGGGGCTGGGGGAGCAGTTCTTC. This codes for CASSQRAGGLGEQFF. The chain joins TRBV3-1 to TRBJ2-1; 10 nucleotides line up with TRBD2. Germline V gene data show CDR1 as LGHDT and CDR2 as YNNKEL (reference sequence). CDR3 length: 15 amino acids. V was pared by 3 bases and J by 10 bases, with 9 bases of the junction left unmatched.

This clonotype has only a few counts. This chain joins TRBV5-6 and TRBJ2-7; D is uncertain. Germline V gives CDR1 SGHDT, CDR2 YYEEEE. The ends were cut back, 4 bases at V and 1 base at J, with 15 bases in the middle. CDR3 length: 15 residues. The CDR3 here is CASSGAGVLSYEQYF. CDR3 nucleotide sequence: TGTGCCAGCAGCGGCGCAGGCGTTTTATCCTACGAGCAGTACTTC.

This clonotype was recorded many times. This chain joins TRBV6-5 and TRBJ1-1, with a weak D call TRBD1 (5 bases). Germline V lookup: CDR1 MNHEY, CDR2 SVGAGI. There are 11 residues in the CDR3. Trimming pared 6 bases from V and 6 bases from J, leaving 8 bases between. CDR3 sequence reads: CASSPGAEAFF. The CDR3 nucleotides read TGTGCCAGCAGCCCGGGGGCTGAAGCTTTCTTT.

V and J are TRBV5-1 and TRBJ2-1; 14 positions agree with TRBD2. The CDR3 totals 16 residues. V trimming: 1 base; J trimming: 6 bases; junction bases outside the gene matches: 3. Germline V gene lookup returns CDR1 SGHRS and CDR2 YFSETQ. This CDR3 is CASSLSGLAGVNEQFF. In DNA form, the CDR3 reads TGCGCCAGCAGCTTGTCGGGACTAGCGGGAGTCAATGAGCAGTTCTTC.

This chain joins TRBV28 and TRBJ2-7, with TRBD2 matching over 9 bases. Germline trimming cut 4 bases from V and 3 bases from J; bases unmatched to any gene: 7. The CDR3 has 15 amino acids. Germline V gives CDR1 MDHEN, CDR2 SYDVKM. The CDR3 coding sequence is TGTGCCAGCAGTTCCCAGGCTAGCGGGAACTACGAGCAGTACTTC. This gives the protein CASSSQASGNYEQYF.

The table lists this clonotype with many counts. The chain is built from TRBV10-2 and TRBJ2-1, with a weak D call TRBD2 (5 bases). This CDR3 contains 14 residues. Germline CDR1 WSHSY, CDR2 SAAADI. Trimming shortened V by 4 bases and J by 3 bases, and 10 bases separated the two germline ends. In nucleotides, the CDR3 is TGCGCCAGCAGTGCAAGTGGGAGCTACAATGAGCAGTTCTTC. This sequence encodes CASSASGSYNEQFF.

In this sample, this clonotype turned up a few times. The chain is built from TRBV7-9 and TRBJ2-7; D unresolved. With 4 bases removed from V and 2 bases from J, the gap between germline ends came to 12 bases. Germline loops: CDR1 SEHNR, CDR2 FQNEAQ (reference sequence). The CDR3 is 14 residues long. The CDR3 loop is CASSSSGYTYEQYF. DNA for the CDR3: TGTGCCAGCAGCTCCTCGGGTTACACCTACGAGCAGTACTTC.

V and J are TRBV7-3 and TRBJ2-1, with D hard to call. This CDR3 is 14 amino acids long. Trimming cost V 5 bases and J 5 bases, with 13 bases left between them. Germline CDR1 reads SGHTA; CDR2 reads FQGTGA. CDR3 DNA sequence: TGTGCCAGCAGCAAGTTAGCATCCAACAATGAGCAGTTCTTC. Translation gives CASSKLASNNEQFF.

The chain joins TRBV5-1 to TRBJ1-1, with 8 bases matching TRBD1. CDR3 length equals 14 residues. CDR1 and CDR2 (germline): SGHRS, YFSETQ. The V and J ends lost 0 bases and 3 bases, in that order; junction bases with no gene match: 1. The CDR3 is CASSLGRGHTEAFF. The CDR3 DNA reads TGCGCCAGCAGCTTGGGCAGGGGGCACACTGAAGCTTTCTTT.

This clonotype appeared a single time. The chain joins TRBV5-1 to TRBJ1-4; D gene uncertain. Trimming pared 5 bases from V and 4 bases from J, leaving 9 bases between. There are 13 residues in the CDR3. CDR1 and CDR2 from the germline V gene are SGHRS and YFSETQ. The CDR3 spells CASRGPNNEKLFF. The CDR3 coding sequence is TGCGCCAGCAGAGGTCCGAATAATGAAAAACTGTTTTTT. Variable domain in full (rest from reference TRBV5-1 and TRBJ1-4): KAGVTQTPRYLIKTRGQQVTLSCSPISGHRSVSWYQQTPGQGLQFLFEYFSETQRNKGNFPGRFSGRQFSNSRSEMNVSTLELGDSALYLCASRGPNNEKLFFGSGTQLSVL.

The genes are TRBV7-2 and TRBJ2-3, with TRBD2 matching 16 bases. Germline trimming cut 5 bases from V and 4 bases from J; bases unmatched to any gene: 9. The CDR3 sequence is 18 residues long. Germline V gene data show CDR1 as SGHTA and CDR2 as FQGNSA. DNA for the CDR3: TGTGCCAGCAGCCCAATGGGACTAGCGGGAGGGCCACCAGATACGCAGTATTTT. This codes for CASSPMGLAGGPPDTQYF.

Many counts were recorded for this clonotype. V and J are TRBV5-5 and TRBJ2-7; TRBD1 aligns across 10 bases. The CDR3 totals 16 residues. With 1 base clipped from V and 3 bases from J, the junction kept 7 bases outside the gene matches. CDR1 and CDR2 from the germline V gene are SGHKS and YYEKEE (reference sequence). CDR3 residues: CASSLSTGQGYYEQYF. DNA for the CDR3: TGTGCCAGCAGCTTGTCAACGGGACAGGGGTACTACGAGCAGTACTTC. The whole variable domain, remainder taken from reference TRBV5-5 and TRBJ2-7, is DAGVTQSPTHLIKTRGQQVTLRCSPISGHKSVSWYQQVLGQGPQFIFQYYEKEERGRGNFPDRFSARQFPNYSSELNVNALLLGDSALYLCASSLSTGQGYYEQYFGPGTRLTVT.

The CDR3 DNA reads TGTGCCAGCAGCCCGGACAGGGGCCTGGGAAACACCATATATTTT. Encoded protein: CASSPDRGLGNTIYF. This rearrangement joins TRBV12-3 or TRBV12-4 to TRBJ1-3; 9 positions match TRBD1. The CDR3 runs 15 residues. V was pared by 6 bases and J by 4 bases, with 7 bases of the junction left unmatched.